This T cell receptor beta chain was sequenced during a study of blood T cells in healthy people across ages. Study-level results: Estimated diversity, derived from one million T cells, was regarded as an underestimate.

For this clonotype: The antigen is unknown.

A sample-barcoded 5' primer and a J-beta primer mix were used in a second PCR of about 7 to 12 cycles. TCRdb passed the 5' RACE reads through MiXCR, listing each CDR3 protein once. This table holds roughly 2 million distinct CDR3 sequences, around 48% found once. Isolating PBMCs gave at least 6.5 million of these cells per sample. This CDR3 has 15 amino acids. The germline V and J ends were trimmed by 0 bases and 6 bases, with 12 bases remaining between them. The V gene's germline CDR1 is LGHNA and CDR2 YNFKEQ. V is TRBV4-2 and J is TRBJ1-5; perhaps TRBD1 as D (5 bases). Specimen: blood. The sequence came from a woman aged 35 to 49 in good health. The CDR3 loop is CASSQDEAGGQPQHF. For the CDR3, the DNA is TGTGCCAGCAGCCAAGATGAGGCCGGGGGTCAGCCCCAGCATTTT.